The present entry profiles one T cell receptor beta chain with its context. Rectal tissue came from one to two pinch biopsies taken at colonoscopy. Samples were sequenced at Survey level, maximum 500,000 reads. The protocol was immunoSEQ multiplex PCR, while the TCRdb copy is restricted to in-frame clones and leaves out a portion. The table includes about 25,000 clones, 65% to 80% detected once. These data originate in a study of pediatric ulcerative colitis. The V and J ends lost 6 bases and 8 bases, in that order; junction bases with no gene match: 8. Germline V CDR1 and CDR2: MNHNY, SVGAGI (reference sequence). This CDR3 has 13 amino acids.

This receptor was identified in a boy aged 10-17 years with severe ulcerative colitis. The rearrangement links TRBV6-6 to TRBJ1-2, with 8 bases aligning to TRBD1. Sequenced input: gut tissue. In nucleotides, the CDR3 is TGTGCCAGCAGGGACAGGGCGTTGATGGGCTACACCTTC. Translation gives CASRDRALMGYTF.